This entry concerns a single TCR beta chain. Its antigen remains unidentified. This sample was taken from a study of human versus mouse CDR3 diversity and MHC coevolution. About the study: Reportedly, immunoSEQ detects one in 200,000 T cells with minimized PCR bias.

Study-level results: The lowest clonal inequality scores came from most of the three human donors. By iCHAO1, human TCR beta clonotypes numbered about 1.5 million, the most.

V lost 4 bases, J lost 4 bases, and 16 bases lay in between. Germline-derived CDR1 and CDR2 are MNHEY and SVGAGI. The CDR3 contains 15 residues. Sequenced by immunoSEQ multiplex PCR; TCRdb stores in-frame clones only, minus some. In the table there are 86,000 or so clones, about 93% of which are singletons. Sorting isolated naive CD4 T cells lacking CD45RO and expressing CD62L. V and J are TRBV6-5 and TRBJ1-1; the D gene is possibly TRBD1 (5 bases). The clonotype originates from a person aged 30-69 years in good health. Source material: naive CD4+ T cells from blood. The subset here: CD45RO-negative CD62L-positive naive CD4 T cells. DNA for the CDR3: TGTGCCAGCAGTTCGACACAGGCGGGGGGCACTGAAGCTTTCTTT. It codes for CASSSTQAGGTEAFF.